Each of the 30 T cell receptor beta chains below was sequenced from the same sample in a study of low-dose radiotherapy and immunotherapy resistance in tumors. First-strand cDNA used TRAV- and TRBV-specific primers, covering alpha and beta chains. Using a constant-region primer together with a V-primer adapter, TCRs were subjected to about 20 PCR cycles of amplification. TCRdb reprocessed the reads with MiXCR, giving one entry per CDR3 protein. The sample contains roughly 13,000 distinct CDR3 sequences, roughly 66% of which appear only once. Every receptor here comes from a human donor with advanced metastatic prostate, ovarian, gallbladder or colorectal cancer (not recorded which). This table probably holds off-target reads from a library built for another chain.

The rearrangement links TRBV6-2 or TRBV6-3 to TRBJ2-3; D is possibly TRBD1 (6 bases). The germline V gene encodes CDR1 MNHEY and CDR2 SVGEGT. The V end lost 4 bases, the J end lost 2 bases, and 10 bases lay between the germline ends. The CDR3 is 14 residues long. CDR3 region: CASSLQGFTDTQYF. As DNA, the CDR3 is TGTGCCAGCAGTTTACAGGGTTTCACAGATACGCAGTATTTT.

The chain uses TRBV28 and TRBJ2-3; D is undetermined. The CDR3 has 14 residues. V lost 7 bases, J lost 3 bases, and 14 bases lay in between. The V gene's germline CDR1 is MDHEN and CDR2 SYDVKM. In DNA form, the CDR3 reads TGTGCCAGCAAGGAAGACGGGTGGACAGATACGCAGTATTTT. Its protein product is CASKEDGWTDTQYF.

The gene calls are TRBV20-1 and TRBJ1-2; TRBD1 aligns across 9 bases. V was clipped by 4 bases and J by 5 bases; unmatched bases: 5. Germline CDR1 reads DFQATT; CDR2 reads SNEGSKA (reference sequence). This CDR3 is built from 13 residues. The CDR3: CSATSGTGYGYTF. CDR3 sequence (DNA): TGCAGTGCTACCTCAGGGACAGGGTATGGCTACACCTTC.

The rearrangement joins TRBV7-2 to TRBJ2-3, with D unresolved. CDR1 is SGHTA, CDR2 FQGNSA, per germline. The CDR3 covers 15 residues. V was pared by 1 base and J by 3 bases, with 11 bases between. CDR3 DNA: TGTGCCAGCAGCTTAGGACTGTGGGGTACAGATACGCAGTATTTT. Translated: CASSLGLWGTDTQYF.

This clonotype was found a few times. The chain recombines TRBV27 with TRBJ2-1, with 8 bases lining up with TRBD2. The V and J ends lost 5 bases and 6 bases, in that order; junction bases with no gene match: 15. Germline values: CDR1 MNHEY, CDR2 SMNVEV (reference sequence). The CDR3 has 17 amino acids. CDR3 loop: CASSPPGGSGRGNEQFF. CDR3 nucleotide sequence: TGTGCCAGCAGTCCTCCCGGGGGGAGCGGGAGAGGCAATGAGCAGTTCTTC.

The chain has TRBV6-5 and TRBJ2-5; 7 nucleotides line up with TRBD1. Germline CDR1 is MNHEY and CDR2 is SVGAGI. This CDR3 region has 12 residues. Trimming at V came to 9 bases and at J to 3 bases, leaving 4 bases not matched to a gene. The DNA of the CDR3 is TGTGCCAGGGGACAGCCAGAAGAGACCCAGTACTTC. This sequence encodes CARGQPEETQYF.

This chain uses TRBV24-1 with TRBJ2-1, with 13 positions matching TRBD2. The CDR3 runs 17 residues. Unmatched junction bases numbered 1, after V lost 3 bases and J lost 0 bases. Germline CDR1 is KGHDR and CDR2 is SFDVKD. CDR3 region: CATSDRTSGSSYNEQFF. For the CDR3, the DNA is TGTGCCACCAGTGATAGGACTAGCGGGAGCTCCTACAATGAGCAGTTCTTC.

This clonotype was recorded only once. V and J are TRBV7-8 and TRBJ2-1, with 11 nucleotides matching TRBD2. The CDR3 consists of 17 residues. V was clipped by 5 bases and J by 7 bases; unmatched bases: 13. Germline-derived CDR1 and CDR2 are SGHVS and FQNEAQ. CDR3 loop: CASSPQLAGELRNEQFF. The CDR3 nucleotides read TGTGCCAGCAGCCCGCAACTAGCGGGAGAATTGCGAAATGAGCAGTTCTTC.

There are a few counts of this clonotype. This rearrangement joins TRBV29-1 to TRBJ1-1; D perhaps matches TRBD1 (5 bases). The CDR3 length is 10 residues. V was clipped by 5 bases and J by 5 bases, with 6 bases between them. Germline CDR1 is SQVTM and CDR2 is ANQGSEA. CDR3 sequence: CSVRGTEAFF. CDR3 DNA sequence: TGCAGCGTTCGGGGGACTGAAGCTTTCTTT.

CDR3 in amino acids: CASSLDVSNQPQHF. In nucleotides, the CDR3 is TGTGCCAGCAGCTTGGACGTGAGCAATCAGCCCCAGCATTTT. V and J are TRBV5-8 and TRBJ1-5; D gene ambiguous. The CDR3 has 14 amino acids. The V end lost 0 bases, the J end lost 1 base, and 5 bases lay between the germline ends. Per the germline V gene, CDR1 is SGHTS and CDR2 is YDEGEE.

CDR3 region: CASSQGQVYGYTF. CDR3 DNA: TGTGCCAGCAGCCAGGGACAGGTCTATGGCTACACCTTC. The V call is TRBV7-9, the J call TRBJ1-2, with 8 bases lining up with TRBD1. The CDR3 has 13 amino acids. J gave up 4 bases and V 5 bases, and 3 bases lay outside the gene matches. Germline assignment: CDR1 SEHNR and CDR2 FQNEAQ (reference sequence).

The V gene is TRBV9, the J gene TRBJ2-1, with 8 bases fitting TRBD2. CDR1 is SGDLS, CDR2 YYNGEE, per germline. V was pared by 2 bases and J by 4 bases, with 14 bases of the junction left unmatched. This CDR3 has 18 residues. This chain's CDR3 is CASSVRELAEAGYNEQFF. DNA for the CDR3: TGTGCCAGCAGCGTCCGTGAACTAGCGGAGGCAGGTTACAATGAGCAGTTCTTC.

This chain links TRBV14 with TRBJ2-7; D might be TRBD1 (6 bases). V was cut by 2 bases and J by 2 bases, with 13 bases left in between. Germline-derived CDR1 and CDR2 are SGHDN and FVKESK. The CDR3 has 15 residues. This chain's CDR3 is CASSQLRDTPYEQYF. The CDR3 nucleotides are TGTGCCAGCAGCCAACTTCGGGACACCCCCTACGAGCAGTACTTC.

For the CDR3, the DNA is TGCAGCGTACCAGGCCAGCATTCACCCCTCCACTTT. Encoded protein: CSVPGQHSPLHF. The V and J genes are TRBV29-1 and TRBJ1-6; no firm D call. The length of the CDR3 is 12 residues. Germline V lookup: CDR1 SQVTM, CDR2 ANQGSEA. V dropped 6 bases and J dropped 8 bases, with 11 bases sitting between them.

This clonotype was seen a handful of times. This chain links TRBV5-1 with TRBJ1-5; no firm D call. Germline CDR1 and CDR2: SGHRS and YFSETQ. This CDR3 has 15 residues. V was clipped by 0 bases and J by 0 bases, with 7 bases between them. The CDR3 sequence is CASSLDGNSNQPQHF. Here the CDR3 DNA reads TGCGCCAGCAGCTTGGACGGGAATAGCAATCAGCCCCAGCATTTT.

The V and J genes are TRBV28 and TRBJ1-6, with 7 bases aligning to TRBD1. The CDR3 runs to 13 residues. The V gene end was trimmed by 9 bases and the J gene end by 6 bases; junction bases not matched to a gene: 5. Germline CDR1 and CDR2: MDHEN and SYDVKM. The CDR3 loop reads CASWGQINSPLHF. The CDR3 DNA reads TGTGCCAGTTGGGGACAGATTAATTCACCCCTCCACTTT. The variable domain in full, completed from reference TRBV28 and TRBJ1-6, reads DVKVTQSSRYLVKRTGEKVFLECVQDMDHENMFWYRQDPGLGLRLIYFSYDVKMKEKGDIPEGYSVSREKKERFSLILESASTNQTSMYLCASWGQINSPLHFGNGTRLTVT.

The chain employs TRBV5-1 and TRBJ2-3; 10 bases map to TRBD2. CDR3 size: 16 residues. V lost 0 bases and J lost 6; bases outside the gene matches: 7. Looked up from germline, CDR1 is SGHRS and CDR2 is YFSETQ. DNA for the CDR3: TGCGCCAGCAGCTTGGTGCTAGCGGGAGCGGGGGATACGCAGTATTTT. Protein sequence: CASSLVLAGAGDTQYF. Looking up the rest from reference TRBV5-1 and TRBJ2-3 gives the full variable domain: KAGVTQTPRYLIKTRGQQVTLSCSPISGHRSVSWYQQTPGQGLQFLFEYFSETQRNKGNFPGRFSGRQFSNSRSEMNVSTLELGDSALYLCASSLVLAGAGDTQYFGPGTRLTVL.

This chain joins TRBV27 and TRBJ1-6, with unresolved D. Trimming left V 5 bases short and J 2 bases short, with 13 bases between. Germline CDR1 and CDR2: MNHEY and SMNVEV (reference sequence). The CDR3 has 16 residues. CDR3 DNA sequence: TGTGCCAGCAGTCTTGGGTCGGGAACCTATAATTCACCCCTCCACTTT. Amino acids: CASSLGSGTYNSPLHF.

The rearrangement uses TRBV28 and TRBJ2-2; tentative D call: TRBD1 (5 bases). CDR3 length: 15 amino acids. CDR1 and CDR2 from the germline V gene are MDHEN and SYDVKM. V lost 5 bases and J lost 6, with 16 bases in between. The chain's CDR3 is CASSVKWGASGELFF. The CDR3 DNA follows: TGTGCCAGCAGTGTAAAGTGGGGCGCTTCCGGGGAGCTGTTTTTT.

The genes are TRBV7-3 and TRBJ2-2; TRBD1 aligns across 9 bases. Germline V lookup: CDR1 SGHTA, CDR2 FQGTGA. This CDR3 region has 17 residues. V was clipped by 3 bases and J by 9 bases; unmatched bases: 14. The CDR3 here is CASSLHTGTGSTRELFF. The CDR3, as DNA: TGTGCCAGCAGCTTGCACACCGGGACAGGGTCAACCCGGGAGCTGTTTTTT.

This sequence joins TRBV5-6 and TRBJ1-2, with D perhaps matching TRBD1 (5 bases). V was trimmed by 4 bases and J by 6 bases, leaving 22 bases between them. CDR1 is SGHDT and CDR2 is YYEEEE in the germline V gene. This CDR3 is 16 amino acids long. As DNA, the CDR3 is TGTGCCAGCAGCCACTACGGGGACTCACGGAGGGATGGCTACACCTTC. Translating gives CASSHYGDSRRDGYTF.

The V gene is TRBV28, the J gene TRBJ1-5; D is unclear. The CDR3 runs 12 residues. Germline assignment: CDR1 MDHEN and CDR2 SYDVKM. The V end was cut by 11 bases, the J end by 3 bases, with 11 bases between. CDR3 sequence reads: CACNTINQPQHF. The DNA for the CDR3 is TGTGCCTGCAATACCATCAATCAGCCCCAGCATTTT.

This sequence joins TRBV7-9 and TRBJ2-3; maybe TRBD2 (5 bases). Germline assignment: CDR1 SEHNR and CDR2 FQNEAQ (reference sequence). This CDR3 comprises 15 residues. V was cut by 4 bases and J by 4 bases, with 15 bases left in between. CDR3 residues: CASSSRWEQADTQYF. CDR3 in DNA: TGTGCCAGCAGCTCTAGGTGGGAGCAAGCAGATACGCAGTATTTT.

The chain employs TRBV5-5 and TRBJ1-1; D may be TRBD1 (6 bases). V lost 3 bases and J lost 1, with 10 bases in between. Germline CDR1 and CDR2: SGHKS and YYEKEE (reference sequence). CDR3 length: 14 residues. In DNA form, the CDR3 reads TGTGCCAGCAGCTGGGGGGGCGCGAACACTGAAGCTTTCTTT. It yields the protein CASSWGGANTEAFF.

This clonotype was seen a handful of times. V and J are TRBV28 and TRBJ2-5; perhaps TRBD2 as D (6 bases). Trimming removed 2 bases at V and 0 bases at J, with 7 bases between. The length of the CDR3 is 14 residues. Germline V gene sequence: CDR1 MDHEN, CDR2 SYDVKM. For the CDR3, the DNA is TGTGCCAGCAGTTTAGCGGGACACCAAGAGACCCAGTACTTC. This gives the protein CASSLAGHQETQYF.

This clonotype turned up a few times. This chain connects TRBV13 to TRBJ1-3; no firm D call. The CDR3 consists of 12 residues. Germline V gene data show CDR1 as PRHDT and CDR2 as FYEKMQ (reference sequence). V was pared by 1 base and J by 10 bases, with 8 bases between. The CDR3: CASSLDDMTIYF. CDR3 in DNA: TGTGCCAGCAGCTTAGACGATATGACCATATATTTT. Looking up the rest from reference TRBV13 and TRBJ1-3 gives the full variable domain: AAGVIQSPRHLIKEKRETATLKCYPIPRHDTVYWYQQGPGQDPQFLISFYEKMQSDKGSIPDRFSAQQFSDYHSELNMSSLELGDSALYFCASSLDDMTIYFGEGSWLTVV.

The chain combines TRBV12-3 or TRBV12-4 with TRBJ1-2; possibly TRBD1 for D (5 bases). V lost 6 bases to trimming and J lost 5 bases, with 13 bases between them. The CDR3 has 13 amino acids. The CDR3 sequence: CASRSDSLYGYTF. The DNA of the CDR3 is TGTGCCAGCAGATCTGACAGCCTTTATGGCTACACCTTC.

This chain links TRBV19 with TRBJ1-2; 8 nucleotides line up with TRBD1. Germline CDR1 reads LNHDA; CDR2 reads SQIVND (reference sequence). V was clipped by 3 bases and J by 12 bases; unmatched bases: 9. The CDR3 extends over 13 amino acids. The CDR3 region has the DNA TGTGCCAGTAGTATCGGGCCCCGGACAGGGAACACCTTC. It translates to CASSIGPRTGNTF.

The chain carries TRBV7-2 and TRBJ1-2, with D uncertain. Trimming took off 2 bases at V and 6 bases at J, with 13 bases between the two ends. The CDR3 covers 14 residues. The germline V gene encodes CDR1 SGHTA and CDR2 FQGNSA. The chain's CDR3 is CASSLLVAGHGYTF. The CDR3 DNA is TGTGCCAGCAGCTTATTAGTGGCAGGCCATGGCTACACCTTC.

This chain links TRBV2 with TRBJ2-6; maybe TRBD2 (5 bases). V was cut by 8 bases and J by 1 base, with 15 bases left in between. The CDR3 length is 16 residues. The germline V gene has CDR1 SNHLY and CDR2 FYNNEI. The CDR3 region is CASVPVRGSGANVLTF. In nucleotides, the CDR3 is TGTGCCAGCGTCCCTGTTCGGGGTTCTGGGGCCAACGTCCTGACTTTC. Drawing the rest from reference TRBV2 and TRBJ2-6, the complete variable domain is EPEVTQTPSHQVTQMGQEVILRCVPISNHLYFYWYRQILGQKVEFLVSFYNNEISEKSEIFDDQFSVERPDGSNFTLKIRSTKLEDSAMYFCASVPVRGSGANVLTFGAGSRLTVL.